Included here is one T cell receptor (beta chain) sequence, with context. The CDR3 loop spans 14 amino acids. CDR1 and CDR2 from the germline V gene are KGHSH and LQKENI. Germline trimming cut 4 bases from V and 0 bases from J; bases unmatched to any gene: 3. Assay used: immunoSEQ multiplex PCR; TCRdb lists only in-frame clones, some missing. The table includes around 2,400 clones, 80% to 90% detected once. This record belongs to a study of tumour-infiltrating T cells in Burkitt lymphoma. Across the whole study: Survival, overall and progression-free, tracked with productive clonality.

This TCR was sampled from a human donor with diffuse large B-cell lymphoma. The rearrangement links TRBV18 to TRBJ2-7; 7 positions agree with TRBD1. Sequencing was done on a sample of tumor tissue. CDR3 DNA: TGTGCCAGCTCACTCGGACAGGTCTCCTACGAGCAGTACTTC. Its translation is CASSLGQVSYEQYF.